Detailed here is one TCR beta chain. What it recognizes is unknown. Genomic DNA (from each subset) was split evenly across several immunoSEQ plates. The data were produced by immunoSEQ multiplex PCR, yet TCRdb's version contains in-frame clones alone and is incomplete. The table lists millions of clones, over 90% of them singletons, with 0.3% to 0.4% in the top ten. Donors comprised healthy HIV-negative adults lacking recent acute infections or vaccinations. These data originate in a study of shared clonotypes between healthy human individuals. About the study: Those who served as donors were two women and a few men between the ages of 18 and 49. Notes on the study in general: Some naive CD4 clonotypes, around 4.9%, turned up in common across a handful of donors.

V gave up 0 bases and J gave up 2 bases, with 15 bases separating them. Germline V CDR1 and CDR2: SGHVS, FQNEAQ. This CDR3 spans 17 amino acids. The genes are TRBV7-8 and TRBJ2-3; maybe TRBD2 (6 bases). Sequences were obtained from naive CD4+ T cells from PBMCs. Subset described: CD45RA+ positively selected. The source is a man aged 18 to 30 in good health. Some clones in this sample may be carry-over from other donors' samples. DNA of the CDR3: TGTGCCAGCAGCTTAGCCTCTCGGACGGGAGCCACAGATACGCAGTATTTT. Residues: CASSLASRTGATDTQYF.